Presented here are 2 T cell receptor beta chains from one specimen sequenced in a study of T cell repertoires in cytomegalovirus infection (dated by TCRdb to about 2019). These TCRs are of unknown antigen specificity. The treatment or condition tag for this specimen amounts to: in vitro stimulation with specific CMV peptide epitopes to enrich CMV-specific T cells. Sequenced on an Illumina HiSeq 1500. Using fastp at Q25 and MiXCR, TCRdb reprocessed the public reads and kept productive beta chains. Rows merge per CDR3 protein into single entries with the most common DNA and genes. Present in this sample are around 770,000 distinct CDR3 sequences, roughly 29% of which were seen just once. Jointly, the top ten make up 13% of the sample. The starting material was cultured CD8+ T cells from PBMCs, obtained from culture after CMV antigen stimulation. The receptor set was obtained from a human donor in good health (CMV status not recorded). Some clones in this sample may be carry-over from other donors' samples.

This chain connects TRBV7-4 to TRBJ1-1, with 7 bases that match TRBD1. With V trimmed by 3 bases and J by 4 bases, 14 bases remained unmatched. CDR1 and CDR2 (germline): SGHVT, SQSDAQ. This CDR3 spans 17 amino acids. The CDR3: CASSFPGNDREGTEAFF. In DNA form, the CDR3 reads TGTGCCAGCAGCTTTCCGGGAAATGACAGGGAGGGCACTGAAGCTTTCTTT.

This clonotype was counted ten times or more. The CDR3 DNA is TGTGCCAGCAGTTTACCCGGGACAGGCTACGAGCAGTACTTC. This codes for CASSLPGTGYEQYF. The chain combines TRBV12-3 or TRBV12-4 with TRBJ2-7; 8 bases match TRBD1. The CDR3 has 14 amino acids. With 2 bases clipped from V and 3 bases from J, the junction kept 3 bases outside the gene matches.